This passage covers 30 T cell receptor beta chains from one sample sequenced in a study of T-cell reconstitution after alpha-beta-depleted transplantation in children. The TCRbeta library incorporated unique molecular identifiers. TCRdb fed the PCR reads into MiXCR, producing one record per CDR3 protein. The sample contains 500,000 or so distinct CDR3 sequences, around a third of which appear only once. This sample comprised PBMCs from the stem cell graft donor, obtained from the stem cell graft. All receptors derive from a human donor who donated a stem cell graft to a child with aplastic anemia.

This clonotype was found once. The rearrangement joins TRBV12-3 or TRBV12-4 to TRBJ1-2; TRBD1 might be the D (5 bases). V lost 3 bases and J 0 bases, leaving 14 bases between the germline ends. This CDR3 comprises 16 residues. In DNA form, the CDR3 reads TGTGCCAGCAGTTTGAGGGAGGGGCTACCTAACTATGGCTACACCTTC. Amino acid sequence: CASSLREGLPNYGYTF.

Only one count was recorded for this clonotype. Sequence at one end of the junction differs from germline and may be a read error. This chain links TRBV20-1 with TRBJ1-5; 7 bases are shared with TRBD1. The CDR3 covers 16 residues. Germline V CDR1 and CDR2: DFQATT, SNEGSKA (reference sequence). The chain's CDR3 is CSANPGGRNSSQPQHF. Written as DNA, the CDR3 is TGCAGTGCAAACCCAGGGGGGCGGAATAGCAGTCAGCCCCAGCATTTT.

The chain links TRBV20-1 to TRBJ2-1; TRBD2 matches at 7 bases. The CDR3 runs to 20 residues. The germline gives CDR1 DFQATT, CDR2 SNEGSKA (reference sequence). With 2 bases clipped from V and 2 bases from J, the junction kept 21 bases outside the gene matches. In DNA form, the CDR3 reads TGCAGTGCTAGATTTGACAGCGGCGTCTGGGCGGGAGACGCCTACAATGAGCAGTTCTTC. It codes for CSARFDSGVWAGDAYNEQFF.

V is TRBV6-2 or TRBV6-3 and J is TRBJ1-1; D gene uncertain. The germline V and J ends were trimmed by 1 base and 4 bases, with 13 bases remaining between them. The CDR3 is made up of 15 amino acids. From germline, CDR1 is MNHEY and CDR2 SVGEGT. The CDR3 sequence is CASSYFLDQATEAFF. Written as DNA, the CDR3 is TGTGCCAGCAGTTACTTTTTAGATCAGGCCACTGAAGCTTTCTTT.

The rearrangement uses TRBV3-1 and TRBJ1-2; the match to TRBD1 covers 7 bases. V shed 0 bases, J shed 5 bases, and the junction held 9 bases outside the gene matches. This CDR3 is 16 amino acids long. Germline V gives CDR1 LGHDT, CDR2 YNNKEL (reference sequence). The CDR3 loop is CASSQEGQVLKYGYTF. For the CDR3, the DNA is TGTGCCAGCAGCCAAGAAGGACAGGTACTCAAGTATGGCTACACCTTC.

This clonotype was detected a few times. J is TRBJ2-5 and V is TRBV29-1; D possibly corresponds to TRBD1 (5 bases). Germline CDR1 reads SQVTM; CDR2 reads ANQGSEA. The CDR3 runs 12 residues. Between the trimmed V and J ends, which lost 3 bases and 3 bases, there was a span of 8 bases. The CDR3 nucleotides read TGCAGCGTTGACGGCAGGGAAGAGACCCAGTACTTC. Protein sequence: CSVDGREETQYF.

There are a few counts of this clonotype. The V call is TRBV9, the J call TRBJ2-7, with D perhaps matching TRBD1 (6 bases). V gave up 0 bases and J gave up 3 bases, with 13 bases separating them. The CDR3 length is 15 residues. Germline loops: CDR1 SGDLS, CDR2 YYNGEE. This CDR3 is CASSVEVGTFYEQYF. In DNA form, the CDR3 reads TGTGCCAGCAGCGTAGAGGTCGGGACATTCTACGAGCAGTACTTC.

In its sample, this clonotype was seen a few times. The genes are TRBV12-3 or TRBV12-4 and TRBJ2-2, with 8 bases identical to TRBD2. The length of the CDR3 is 18 residues. V lost 3 bases, J lost 7 bases, and 16 bases stayed unmatched. This CDR3 is CASSFRVVLAGNFGELFF. In nucleotides, the CDR3 is TGTGCCAGCAGTTTTAGGGTTGTGCTAGCGGGTAATTTCGGGGAGCTGTTTTTT.

This clonotype has only a few counts. V gene TRBV4-2 combines with J gene TRBJ1-2; D remains ambiguous. This CDR3 is 14 amino acids long. Trimming shortened V by 0 bases and J by 8 bases, and 13 bases separated the two germline ends. Germline loops: CDR1 LGHNA, CDR2 YNFKEQ. The CDR3 spells CASSQDRRTIGYTF. The CDR3 region has the DNA TGTGCCAGCAGCCAAGATCGGAGAACGATCGGCTACACCTTC.

The chain links TRBV6-5 to TRBJ1-1, with 7 bases that match TRBD1. Germline loops: CDR1 MNHEY, CDR2 SVGAGI. This CDR3 contains 16 residues. Unmatched junction bases numbered 10, after V lost 2 bases and J lost 4 bases. CDR3 nucleotides: TGTGCCAGCAGTTACCGGGACAGAGGCAGGCGCACTGAAGCTTTCTTT. Residues: CASSYRDRGRRTEAFF.

This clonotype appeared a few times. The chain links TRBV6-2 or TRBV6-3 to TRBJ2-7; the match to TRBD2 covers 9 bases. CDR1 and CDR2 from the germline V gene are MNHEY and SVGEGT. The V and J ends lost 3 bases and 6 bases, in that order; junction bases with no gene match: 6. There are 14 residues in the CDR3. CDR3 DNA sequence: TGTGCCAGCAGTTATAGCGGGAGAAATGGCGAGCAGTACGTC. Translating gives CASSYSGRNGEQYV.

The chain links TRBV7-2 to TRBJ1-1; tentative D call: TRBD1 (6 bases). V was clipped by 4 bases and J by 1 base, with 19 bases between them. The germline V gene has CDR1 SGHTA and CDR2 FQGNSA. The CDR3 is made up of 17 amino acids. This chain's CDR3 is CASSSESWGARNTEAFF. CDR3 coding DNA: TGTGCCAGCAGCTCGGAGTCGTGGGGGGCGCGGAACACTGAAGCTTTCTTT.

The genes are TRBV9 and TRBJ2-5; D remains ambiguous. Looked up from germline, CDR1 is SGDLS and CDR2 is YYNGEE. Trimming cost V 7 bases and J 3 bases, with 10 bases left between them. The CDR3 runs to 12 residues. CDR3 DNA sequence: TGTGCCAGCGGACGGGCGGAAGAGACCCAGTACTTC. Its protein product is CASGRAEETQYF.

This clonotype was observed a single time. This rearrangement joins TRBV10-3 to TRBJ2-3; D assignment may be TRBD1 or TRBD2 (6 bases each). V was shortened by 7 bases and J by 1 base, with 15 bases between the two germline ends. Looked up from germline, CDR1 is ENHRY and CDR2 is SYGVKD. The CDR3 is 15 amino acids. The CDR3 protein is CAITGGPGGTDTQYF. The CDR3, as DNA: TGTGCCATCACCGGGGGCCCGGGTGGCACAGATACGCAGTATTTT.

This clonotype was seen a handful of times. The rearrangement links TRBV18 to TRBJ2-3; TRBD2 agrees at 7 bases. Germline V gives CDR1 KGHSH, CDR2 LQKENI. This CDR3 region has 17 residues. Trimming cost V 1 base and J 3 bases; bases outside gene matches: 10. The CDR3 here is CASSPLPRGGETDTQYF. DNA of the CDR3: TGTGCCAGCTCACCACTCCCCCGGGGAGGGGAAACAGATACGCAGTATTTT.

V is TRBV5-1 and J is TRBJ2-7; weak D call: TRBD2 (5 bases). The germline V gene encodes CDR1 SGHRS and CDR2 YFSETQ. The CDR3 contains 13 residues. Trimming took off 7 bases at V and 3 bases at J, with 14 bases between the two ends. The CDR3 DNA follows: TGCGCCAGCGGCCCGGGATCCAACTACGAGCAGTACTTC. Protein: CASGPGSNYEQYF.

This clonotype was picked up a small number of times. The genes are TRBV12-5 and TRBJ1-5; 7 nucleotides agree with TRBD1. The V and J ends lost 6 bases and 5 bases, in that order; junction bases with no gene match: 19. Germline lookup yields CDR1 LGHNT and CDR2 FRNRAP. The CDR3 has 18 residues. The CDR3 DNA reads TGTGCTAGTGGCCCAAAAGAAACCGGACAGGACCCCTATCAGCCCCAGCATTTT. This encodes CASGPKETGQDPYQPQHF.

This clonotype was seen a handful of times. V usage is TRBV6-1 and J usage is TRBJ2-7; 7 bases map to TRBD2. This CDR3 is built from 15 residues. With 0 bases clipped from V and 1 base from J, the junction kept 3 bases outside the gene matches. CDR1 and CDR2 (germline): MNHNS, SASEGT. The CDR3 DNA reads as TGTGCCAGCAGTGAAGCCGGAGCGGGGTCCTACGAGCAGTACGTC. Encoded protein: CASSEAGAGSYEQYV.

The J gene is TRBJ2-7, the V gene TRBV30, with D possibly being TRBD2 (5 bases). CDR1 and CDR2 from the germline V gene are GTSNPN and SVGIG (reference sequence). The CDR3 consists of 13 residues. Trimming pared 3 bases from V and 7 bases from J, leaving 16 bases between. The CDR3 DNA reads TGTGCCTGGAGGGTGACTACCTCGAAAGAGCAGTACGTC. It is translated as CAWRVTTSKEQYV.

The chain carries TRBV5-1 and TRBJ2-2, with D uncertain. V was pared by 2 bases and J by 4 bases, with 15 bases between. The CDR3 is 16 residues long. Germline-derived CDR1 and CDR2 are SGHRS and YFSETQ. CDR3 loop: CASSFSEAGPTGELFF. The CDR3, as DNA: TGCGCCAGCAGCTTTTCTGAAGCAGGCCCCACCGGGGAGCTGTTTTTT.

This rearrangement joins TRBV12-5 to TRBJ2-2; possibly TRBD2 for D (6 bases). Germline V lookup: CDR1 LGHNT, CDR2 FRNRAP. The CDR3 has 18 residues. V dropped 0 bases and J dropped 5 bases, with 19 bases sitting between them. The CDR3, as DNA: TGTGCTAGTGGTTTGGTAATGAGCGGGCTCGAGGGTACCGGGGAGCTGTTTTTT. Encoded protein: CASGLVMSGLEGTGELFF.

The genes are TRBV7-2 and TRBJ2-1, with D possibly being TRBD2 (5 bases). Trimming shortened V by 6 bases and J by 8 bases, and 17 bases separated the two germline ends. Germline V gene data show CDR1 as SGHTA and CDR2 as FQGNSA. The CDR3 extends over 14 amino acids. Here the CDR3 reads CASRGRAQEYEQFF. In nucleotides, the CDR3 is TGTGCCAGCAGAGGGCGGGCTCAAGAGTATGAGCAGTTCTTC.

This clonotype appeared a few times. CDR3 nucleotides: TGTGCCAGCAGCTTGTCCGGGTTATTTGGCTACACCTTC. Translating gives CASSLSGLFGYTF. The V gene is TRBV5-6, the J gene TRBJ1-2; no clear D. Germline V gene lookup returns CDR1 SGHDT and CDR2 YYEEEE. CDR3 size: 13 residues. The V and J ends lost 1 base and 7 bases respectively, with 11 bases between them.

This chain links TRBV28 with TRBJ1-1; weak D call: TRBD1 (6 bases). This CDR3 contains 16 residues. Germline V gives CDR1 MDHEN, CDR2 SYDVKM. The V end was cut by 6 bases, the J end by 2 bases, with 19 bases between. CDR3 protein: CASRRVPGEVNTEAFF. The CDR3 DNA reads as TGTGCCAGCAGGCGCGTCCCAGGGGAGGTAAACACTGAAGCTTTCTTT.

V and J are TRBV6-2 or TRBV6-3 and TRBJ1-3; 7 nucleotides align to TRBD1. Per germline, CDR1 MNHEY and CDR2 SVGEGT. The CDR3 covers 14 residues. V shed 6 bases, J shed 5 bases, and the junction held 7 bases outside the gene matches. CDR3 residues: CASRTGTDRNTIYF. The CDR3 DNA follows: TGTGCCAGCAGAACCGGGACAGACCGAAACACCATATATTTT.

This clonotype was seen a handful of times. This rearrangement joins TRBV5-6 to TRBJ2-7, with TRBD1 as a possible D gene (5 bases). The CDR3 has 15 residues. The germline gives CDR1 SGHDT, CDR2 YYEEEE. Trimming removed 4 bases from V and 0 bases from J, with 14 bases in between. The CDR3 here is CASSEITGNSYEQYF. The CDR3 DNA sequence: TGTGCCAGCAGCGAGATTACAGGAAACTCCTACGAGCAGTACTTC.

The chain employs TRBV24-1 and TRBJ2-1; D might be TRBD1 (6 bases). The CDR3 spans 12 residues. V gave up 11 bases and J gave up 5 bases, with 12 bases separating them. Per germline, CDR1 KGHDR and CDR2 SFDVKD. The DNA of the CDR3 is TGTGCCATCAGGACAGACAACAATGAGCAGTTCTTC. Translated: CAIRTDNNEQFF.

This chain connects TRBV6-5 to TRBJ2-3, with 10 bases fitting TRBD2. V was clipped by 0 bases and J by 1 base; unmatched bases: 10. Germline V gene sequence: CDR1 MNHEY, CDR2 SVGAGI. The CDR3 is 19 amino acids. DNA of the CDR3: TGTGCCAGCAGTTACTCATTTAGCGGGAGGATCAAGGGCACAGATACGCAGTATTTT. Amino acids: CASSYSFSGRIKGTDTQYF.

This clonotype was counted only a few times. The chain couples TRBV29-1 to TRBJ1-1; maybe TRBD1 (6 bases). Germline V gene lookup returns CDR1 SQVTM and CDR2 ANQGSEA. The CDR3 runs to 13 residues. The ends were cut back, 5 bases at V and 0 bases at J, with 10 bases in the middle. CDR3 sequence (DNA): TGCAGCGTTAGGACAGCCATGAACACTGAAGCTTTCTTT. Its protein product is CSVRTAMNTEAFF.

This clonotype was picked up one time. J is TRBJ2-7 and V is TRBV7-9; D may match TRBD1 or TRBD2 (5 bases each). The CDR3 totals 13 residues. CDR1 SEHNR and CDR2 FQNEAQ come from the germline V gene (reference sequence). The ends were cut back, 2 bases at V and 2 bases at J, with 7 bases in the middle. The CDR3 DNA follows: TGTGCCAGCAGCTTACCGGGACCCTACGAGCAGTACGTC. As protein: CASSLPGPYEQYV.